This T cell receptor (beta chain) was sequenced during a study of beta chain features in type 1 diabetes. cDNA synthesis used the whole RNA isolate, giving expressed TCRB sequences. Naive, central memory and regulatory T cell samples averaged approximately 3.6 million immunoSEQ reads each. The assay was immunoSEQ multiplex PCR, and TCRdb's table has in-frame clones only and misses some. The sample holds nearly 250,000 clones, 12% to 15% seen once. Looked up from germline, CDR1 is SGHRS and CDR2 is YFSETQ. V was shortened by 1 base and J by 2 bases, with 16 bases between the two germline ends. The CDR3 runs to 16 residues.

The rearrangement uses TRBV5-1 and TRBJ2-7, with TRBD2 as a possible D gene (6 bases). Input material: naive CD4+ T cells from blood. This sequence originates from a woman aged 40 to 50 in good health. The CDR3 coding sequence is TGCGCCAGCAGCTTGTACTCGGGGGATAGGGCCTACGAGCAGTACTTC. Residues: CASSLYSGDRAYEQYF.